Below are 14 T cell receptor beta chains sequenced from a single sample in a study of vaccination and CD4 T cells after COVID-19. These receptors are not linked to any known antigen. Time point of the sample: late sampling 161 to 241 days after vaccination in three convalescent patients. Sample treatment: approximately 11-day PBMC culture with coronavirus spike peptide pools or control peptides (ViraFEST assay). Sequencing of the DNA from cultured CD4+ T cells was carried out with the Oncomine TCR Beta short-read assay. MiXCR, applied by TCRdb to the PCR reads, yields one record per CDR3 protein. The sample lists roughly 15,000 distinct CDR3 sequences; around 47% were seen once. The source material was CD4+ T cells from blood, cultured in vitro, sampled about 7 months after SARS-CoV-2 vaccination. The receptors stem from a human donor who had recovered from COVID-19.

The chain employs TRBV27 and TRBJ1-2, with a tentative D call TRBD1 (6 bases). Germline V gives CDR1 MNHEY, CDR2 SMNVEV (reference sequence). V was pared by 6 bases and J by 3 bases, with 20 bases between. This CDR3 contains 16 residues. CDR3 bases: TGTGCCAGCAGCCTATTAGGGGGGCCGTTGCACTATGGCTACACCTTC. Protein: CASSLLGGPLHYGYTF.

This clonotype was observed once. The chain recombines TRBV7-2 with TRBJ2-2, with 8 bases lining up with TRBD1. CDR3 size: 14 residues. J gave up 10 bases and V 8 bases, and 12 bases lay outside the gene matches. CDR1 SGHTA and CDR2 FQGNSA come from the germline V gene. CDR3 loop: CASSRDRLYAELFF. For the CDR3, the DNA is TGTGCCAGCTCCCGGGACAGGTTATACGCGGAGCTGTTTTTT.

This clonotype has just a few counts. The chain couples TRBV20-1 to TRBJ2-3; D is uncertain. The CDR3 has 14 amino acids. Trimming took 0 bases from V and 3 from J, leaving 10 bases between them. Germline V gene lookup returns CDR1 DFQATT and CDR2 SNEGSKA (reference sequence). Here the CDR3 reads CSARDGRFTDTQYF. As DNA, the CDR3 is TGCAGTGCTAGAGATGGAAGGTTTACAGATACGCAGTATTTT.

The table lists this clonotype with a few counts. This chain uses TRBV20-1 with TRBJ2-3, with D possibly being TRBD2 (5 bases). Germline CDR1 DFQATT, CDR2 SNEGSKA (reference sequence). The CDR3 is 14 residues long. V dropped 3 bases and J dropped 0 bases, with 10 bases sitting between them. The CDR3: CSARSGSSTDTQYF. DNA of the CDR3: TGCAGTGCTAGGTCGGGGTCTAGCACAGATACGCAGTATTTT.

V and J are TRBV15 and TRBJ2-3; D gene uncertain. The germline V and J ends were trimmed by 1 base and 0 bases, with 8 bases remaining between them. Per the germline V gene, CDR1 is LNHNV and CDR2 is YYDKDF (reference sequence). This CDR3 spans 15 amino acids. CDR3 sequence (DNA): TGTGCCACCAGCAGAGGCCAGCTAAGCACAGATACGCAGTATTTT. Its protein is CATSRGQLSTDTQYF. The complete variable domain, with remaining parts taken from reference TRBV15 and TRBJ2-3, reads DAMVIQNPRYQVTQFGKPVTLSCSQTLNHNVMYWYQQKSSQAPKLLFHYYDKDFNNEADTPDNFQSRRPNTSFCFLDIRSPGLGDTAMYLCATSRGQLSTDTQYFGPGTRLTVL.

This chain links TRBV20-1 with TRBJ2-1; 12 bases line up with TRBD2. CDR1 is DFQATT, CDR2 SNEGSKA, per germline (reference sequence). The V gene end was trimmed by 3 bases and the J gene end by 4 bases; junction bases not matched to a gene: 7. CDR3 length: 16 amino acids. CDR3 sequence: CSASPGTSGSYNEQFF. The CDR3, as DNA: TGCAGTGCTAGCCCCGGGACTAGCGGGTCGTACAATGAGCAGTTCTTC.

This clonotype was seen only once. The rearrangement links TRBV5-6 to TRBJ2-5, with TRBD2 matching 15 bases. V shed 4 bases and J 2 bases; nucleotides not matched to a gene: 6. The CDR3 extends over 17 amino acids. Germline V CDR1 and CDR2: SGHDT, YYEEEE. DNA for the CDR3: TGTGCCAGCAGCCATGGACTAGCGGGAGGGCCTCAAGAGACCCAGTACTTC. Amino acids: CASSHGLAGGPQETQYF.

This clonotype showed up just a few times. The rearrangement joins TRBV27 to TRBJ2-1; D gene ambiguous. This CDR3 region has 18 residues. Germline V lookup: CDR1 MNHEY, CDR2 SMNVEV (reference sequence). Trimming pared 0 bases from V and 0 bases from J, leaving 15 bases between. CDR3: CASSLSISARSSYNEQFF. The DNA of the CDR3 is TGTGCCAGCAGTTTATCGATATCCGCCAGAAGCTCCTACAATGAGCAGTTCTTC.

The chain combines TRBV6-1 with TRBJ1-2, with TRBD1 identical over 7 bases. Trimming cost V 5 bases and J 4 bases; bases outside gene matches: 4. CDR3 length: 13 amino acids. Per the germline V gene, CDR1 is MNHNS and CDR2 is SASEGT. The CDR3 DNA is TGTGCCAGCAGTCCGACAGGGTCCTATGGCTACACCTTC. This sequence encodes CASSPTGSYGYTF.

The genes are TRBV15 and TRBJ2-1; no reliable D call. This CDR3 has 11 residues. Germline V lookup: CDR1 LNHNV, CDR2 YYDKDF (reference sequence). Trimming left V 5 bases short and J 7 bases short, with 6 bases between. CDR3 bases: TGTGCCACCAGCGGCCGTAATGAGCAGTTCTTC. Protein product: CATSGRNEQFF.

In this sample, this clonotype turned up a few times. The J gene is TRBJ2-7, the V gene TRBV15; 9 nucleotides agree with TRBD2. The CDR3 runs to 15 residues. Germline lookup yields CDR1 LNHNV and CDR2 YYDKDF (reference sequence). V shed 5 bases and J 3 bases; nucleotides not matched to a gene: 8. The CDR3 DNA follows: TGTGCCACCAGCCGAGGGACTAGCAGGATCTACGAGCAGTACTTC. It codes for CATSRGTSRIYEQYF. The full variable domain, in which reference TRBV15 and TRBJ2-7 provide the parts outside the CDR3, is DAMVIQNPRYQVTQFGKPVTLSCSQTLNHNVMYWYQQKSSQAPKLLFHYYDKDFNNEADTPDNFQSRRPNTSFCFLDIRSPGLGDTAMYLCATSRGTSRIYEQYFGPGTRLTVT.

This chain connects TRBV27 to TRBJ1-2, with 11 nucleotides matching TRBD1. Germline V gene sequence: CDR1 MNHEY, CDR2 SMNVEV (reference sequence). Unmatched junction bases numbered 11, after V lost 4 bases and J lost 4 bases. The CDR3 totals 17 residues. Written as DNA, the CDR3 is TGTGCCAGCAGTTCATCGGGACAGGGGGAAAGGGGCTATGGCTACACCTTC. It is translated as CASSSSGQGERGYGYTF.

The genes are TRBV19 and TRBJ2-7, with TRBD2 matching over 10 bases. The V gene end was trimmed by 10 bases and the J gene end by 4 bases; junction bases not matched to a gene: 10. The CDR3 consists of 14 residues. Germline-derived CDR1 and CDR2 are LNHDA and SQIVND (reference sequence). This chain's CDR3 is CATGTGLALYEQYF. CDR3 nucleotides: TGTGCCACGGGTACGGGACTAGCGCTTTACGAGCAGTACTTC.

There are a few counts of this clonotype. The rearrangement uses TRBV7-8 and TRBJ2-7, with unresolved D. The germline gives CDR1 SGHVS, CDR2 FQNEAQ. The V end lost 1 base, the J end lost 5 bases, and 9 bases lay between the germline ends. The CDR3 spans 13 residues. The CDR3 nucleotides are TGTGCCAGCAGCTTAGGGGTTTTCCACGAGCAGTACTTC. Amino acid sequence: CASSLGVFHEQYF.